Each of the 2 T cell receptor beta chains below was sequenced from the same sample in a study of blood T cell repertoires in COVID-19 (dated by TCRdb to about 2020). The protocol used for the library was the immunoSEQ multiplex PCR assay. Imported from immuneACCESS, the table was reduced by TCRdb to in-frame sequences with V and J called. These copies leave out some clones; in studies compared against another copy, an unresolved V gene accounts for under half, and the cause of the remainder is not known. Counted in this sample were 100,000 to 150,000 clones; roughly 80% of them appeared once. The ten largest clones take up roughly 5.5% of the sample. Sequenced: peripheral blood. The receptors come from a man in his 60s with acute or convalescent COVID-19.

The rearrangement links TRBV7-2 to TRBJ1-4; TRBD1 is a possible D gene (5 bases). V shed 5 bases and J shed 8 bases, with 18 bases lying between them. This CDR3 region has 15 residues. CDR1 and CDR2 (germline): SGHTA, FQGNSA. The CDR3 sequence: CASSPSSRVQEKLFF. In DNA, the CDR3 is TGTGCCAGCAGCCCCTCTTCCAGGGTACAAGAAAAACTGTTTTTT.

Only one count was recorded for this clone. This sequence joins TRBV5-6 and TRBJ1-2, with 9 nucleotides matching TRBD1. This CDR3 spans 14 amino acids. Germline CDR1 is SGHDT and CDR2 is YYEEEE. Unmatched junction bases numbered 3, after V lost 4 bases and J lost 2 bases. This CDR3 reads CASSKGQGNYGYTF. CDR3 DNA: TGTGCCAGCAGCAAAGGACAGGGGAACTATGGCTACACCTTC.